This T cell receptor beta chain is from a study of blood T cells in healthy people across ages. Primers used in a second PCR of roughly 6 to 12 cycles were a sample-barcoded 5' primer and a J-beta primer mix. Via MiXCR, TCRdb re-called the 5' RACE reads, giving one row per CDR3 protein. Of just under 550,000 distinct CDR3 sequences listed, about 24% were seen once; the top ten hold around 10%. Overall study findings and caveats: Estimates of diversity drawn from one million T cells were considered underestimates.

After removal of 6 bases from V and 5 bases from J, the junction contained 10 bases not matched to a gene. Germline V gene data show CDR1 as DFQATT and CDR2 as SNEGSKA (reference sequence). The CDR3 runs 15 residues. In this sample, this clonotype turned up a few times. What it binds is unknown. These sequences were also reported in another study, on T cells of mothers and their children.

The sample taken for sequencing was blood. The chain carries TRBV20-1 and TRBJ2-1; 10 bases are shared with TRBD1. This sequence originates from a boy between 10 and 17 years old in good health. CDR3 residues: CSAPKDRGLHNEQFF. The CDR3 region has the DNA TGCAGTGCACCCAAAGACAGGGGGCTTCACAATGAGCAGTTCTTC.